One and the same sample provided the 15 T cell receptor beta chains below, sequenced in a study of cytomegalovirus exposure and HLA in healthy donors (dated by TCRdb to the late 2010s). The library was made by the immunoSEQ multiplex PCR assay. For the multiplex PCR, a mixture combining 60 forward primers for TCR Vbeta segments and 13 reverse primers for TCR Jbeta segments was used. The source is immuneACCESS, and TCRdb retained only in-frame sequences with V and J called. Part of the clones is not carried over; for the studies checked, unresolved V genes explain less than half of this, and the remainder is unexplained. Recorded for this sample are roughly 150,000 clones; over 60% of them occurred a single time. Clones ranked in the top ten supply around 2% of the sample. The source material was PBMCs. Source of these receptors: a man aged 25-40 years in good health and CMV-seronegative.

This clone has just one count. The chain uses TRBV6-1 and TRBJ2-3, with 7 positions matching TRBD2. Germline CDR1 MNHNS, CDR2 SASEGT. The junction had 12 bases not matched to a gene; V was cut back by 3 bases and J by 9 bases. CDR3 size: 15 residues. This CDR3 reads CASSEGWRERDTQYF. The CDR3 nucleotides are TGTGCCAGCAGTGAGGGGTGGCGGGAGAGGGACACGCAGTATTTT.

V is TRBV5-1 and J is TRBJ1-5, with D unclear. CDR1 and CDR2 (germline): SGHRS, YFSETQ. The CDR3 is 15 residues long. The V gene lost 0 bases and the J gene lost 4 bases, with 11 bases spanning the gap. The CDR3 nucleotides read TGCGCCAGCAGCTTGGACGGGGTGCAAAATCAGCCCCAGCATTTT. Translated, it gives CASSLDGVQNQPQHF.

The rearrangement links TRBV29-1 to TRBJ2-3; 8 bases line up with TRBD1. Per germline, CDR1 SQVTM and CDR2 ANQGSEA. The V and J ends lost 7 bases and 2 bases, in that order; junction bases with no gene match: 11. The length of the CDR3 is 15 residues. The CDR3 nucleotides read TGCAGCGCTACACGGGGACAGGAGATCACAGATACGCAGTATTTT. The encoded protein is CSATRGQEITDTQYF.

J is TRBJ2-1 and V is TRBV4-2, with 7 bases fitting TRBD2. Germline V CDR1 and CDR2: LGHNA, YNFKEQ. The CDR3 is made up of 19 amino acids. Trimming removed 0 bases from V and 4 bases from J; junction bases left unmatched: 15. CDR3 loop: CASSQDLGGGLEDYNEQFF. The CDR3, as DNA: TGTGCCAGCAGCCAAGATCTTGGGGGGGGACTGGAGGATTACAATGAGCAGTTCTTC.

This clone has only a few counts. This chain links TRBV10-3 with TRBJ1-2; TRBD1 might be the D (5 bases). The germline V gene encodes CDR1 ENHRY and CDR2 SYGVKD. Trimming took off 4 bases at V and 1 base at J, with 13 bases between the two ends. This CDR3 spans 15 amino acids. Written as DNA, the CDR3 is TGTGCCATCAGTGCTCCGGACACTATTAACTATGGCTACACCTTC. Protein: CAISAPDTINYGYTF.

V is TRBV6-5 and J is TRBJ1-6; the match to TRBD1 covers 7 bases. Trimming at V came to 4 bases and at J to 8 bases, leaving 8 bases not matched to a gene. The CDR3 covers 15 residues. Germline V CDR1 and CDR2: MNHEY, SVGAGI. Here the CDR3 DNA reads TGTGCCAGCAGTTCAGGGCAGCAGGGGGATTCACCCCTCCACTTT. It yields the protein CASSSGQQGDSPLHF.

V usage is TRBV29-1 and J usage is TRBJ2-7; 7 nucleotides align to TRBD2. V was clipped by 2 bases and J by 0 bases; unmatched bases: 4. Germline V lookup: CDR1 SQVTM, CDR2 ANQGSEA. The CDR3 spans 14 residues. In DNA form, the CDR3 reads TGCAGCGTTGAACAGCGGGGTAGCTCCTACGAGCAGTACTTC. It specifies CSVEQRGSSYEQYF.

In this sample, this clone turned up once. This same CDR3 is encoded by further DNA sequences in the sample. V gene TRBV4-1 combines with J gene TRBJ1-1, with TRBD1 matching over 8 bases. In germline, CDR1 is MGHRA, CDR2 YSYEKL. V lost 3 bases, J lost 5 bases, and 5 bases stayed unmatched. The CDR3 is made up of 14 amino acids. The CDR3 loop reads CASSQARGQTEAFF. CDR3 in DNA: TGCGCCAGCAGCCAGGCCAGGGGGCAGACTGAAGCTTTCTTT.

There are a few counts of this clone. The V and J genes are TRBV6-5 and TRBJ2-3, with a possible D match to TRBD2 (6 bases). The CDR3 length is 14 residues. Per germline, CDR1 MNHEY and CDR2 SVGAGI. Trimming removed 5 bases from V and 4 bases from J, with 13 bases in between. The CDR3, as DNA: TGTGCCAGCAGTCCCGGAGGGGCCGCAGATACGCAGTATTTT. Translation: CASSPGGAADTQYF.

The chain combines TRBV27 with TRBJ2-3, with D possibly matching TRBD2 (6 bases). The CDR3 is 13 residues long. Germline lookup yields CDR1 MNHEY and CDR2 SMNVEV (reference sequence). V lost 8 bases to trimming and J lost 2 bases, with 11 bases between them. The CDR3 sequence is CASGGLDTDTQYF. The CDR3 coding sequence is TGTGCCAGCGGGGGACTCGACACAGATACGCAGTATTTT.

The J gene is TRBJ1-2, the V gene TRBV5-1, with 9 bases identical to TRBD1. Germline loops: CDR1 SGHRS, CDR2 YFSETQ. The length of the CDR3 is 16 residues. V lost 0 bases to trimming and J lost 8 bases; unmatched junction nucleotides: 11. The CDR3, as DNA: TGCGCCAGCAGCTTGGACACAACAGGGGGCCTTGGCGGCTACACCTTC. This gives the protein CASSLDTTGGLGGYTF. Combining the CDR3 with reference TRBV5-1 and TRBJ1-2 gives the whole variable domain KAGVTQTPRYLIKTRGQQVTLSCSPISGHRSVSWYQQTPGQGLQFLFEYFSETQRNKGNFPGRFSGRQFSNSRSEMNVSTLELGDSALYLCASSLDTTGGLGGYTFGSGTRLTVV.

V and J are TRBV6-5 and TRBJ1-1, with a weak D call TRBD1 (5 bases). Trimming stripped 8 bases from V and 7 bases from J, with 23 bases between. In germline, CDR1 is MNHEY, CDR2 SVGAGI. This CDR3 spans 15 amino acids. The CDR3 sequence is CASRLIGVRGGEAFF. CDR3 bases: TGTGCCAGCCGATTAATTGGTGTTCGGGGGGGTGAAGCTTTCTTT.

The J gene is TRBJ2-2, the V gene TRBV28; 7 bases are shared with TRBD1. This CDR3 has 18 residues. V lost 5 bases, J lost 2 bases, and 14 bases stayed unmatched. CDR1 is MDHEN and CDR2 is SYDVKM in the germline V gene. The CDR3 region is CASSHPPQGSVNTGELFF. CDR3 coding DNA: TGTGCCAGCAGTCACCCCCCACAGGGGAGTGTAAACACCGGGGAGCTGTTTTTT.

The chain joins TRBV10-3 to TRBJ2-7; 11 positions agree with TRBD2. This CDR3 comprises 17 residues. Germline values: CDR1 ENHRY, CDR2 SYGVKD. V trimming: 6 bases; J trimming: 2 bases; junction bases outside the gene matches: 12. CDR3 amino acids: CAISPFDRLAGTYEQYF. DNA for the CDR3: TGTGCCATCAGCCCCTTCGACAGACTAGCGGGGACCTACGAGCAGTACTTC.

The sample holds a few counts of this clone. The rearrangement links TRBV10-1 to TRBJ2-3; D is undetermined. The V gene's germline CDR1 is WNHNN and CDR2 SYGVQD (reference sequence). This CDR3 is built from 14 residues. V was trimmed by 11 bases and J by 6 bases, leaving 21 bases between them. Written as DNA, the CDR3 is TGCGCCGTTCATCACCGCACATTGATGGATACGCAGTATTTT. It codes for CAVHHRTLMDTQYF.